This T cell receptor (beta chain) emerged from a study of cytomegalovirus exposure and HLA in healthy donors. General study findings and limits: Cytomegalovirus status was reportedly diagnosed by the classifier with high specificity and sensitivity. An Asian-associated ancestry cluster reportedly showed fewer N-insertions than the approximately 600-donor mean in a later analysis.

The CDR3 contains 13 residues. Germline lookup yields CDR1 MNHNS and CDR2 SASEGT. With 4 bases clipped from V and 3 bases from J, the junction kept 0 bases outside the gene matches. Comment on this clone: Its antigen is unknown.

Primers included in the PCR were 60 Vbeta and 13 Jbeta primers. In the authors' methods: Among the unique TCR beta chains that a later analysis counted, 70 million to 85 million in all, around 11 million were shared. Clones were sequenced by immunoSEQ multiplex PCR, and TCRdb holds only the in-frame ones, with some missing. V, J and clone size are those of that table, while D and trimming were read from the DNA. The repertoire consists of 150,000 to 200,000 clones, with 70% to 85% occurring once and the leading ten covering about 1.5%. The rearrangement joins TRBV6-1 to TRBJ2-7, with 10 bases that match TRBD2. This receptor was taken from a male donor in good health and CMV-seronegative. What was sequenced was PBMCs. The CDR3 nucleotides are TGTGCCAGCAGTGTAGCGGGGGGCTACGAGCAGTACTTC. Protein product: CASSVAGGYEQYF.